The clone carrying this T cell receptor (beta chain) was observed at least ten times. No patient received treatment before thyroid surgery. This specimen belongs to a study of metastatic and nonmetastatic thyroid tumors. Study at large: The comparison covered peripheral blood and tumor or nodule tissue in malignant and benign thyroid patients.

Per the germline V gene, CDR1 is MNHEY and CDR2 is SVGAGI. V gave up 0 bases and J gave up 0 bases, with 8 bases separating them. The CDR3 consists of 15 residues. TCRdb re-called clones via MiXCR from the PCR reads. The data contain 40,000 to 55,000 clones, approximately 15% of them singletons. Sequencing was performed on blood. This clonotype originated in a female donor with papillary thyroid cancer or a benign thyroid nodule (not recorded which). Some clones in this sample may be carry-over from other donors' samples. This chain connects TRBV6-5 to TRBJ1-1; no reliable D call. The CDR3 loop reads CASSYSPTVNTEAFF. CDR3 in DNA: TGTGCCAGCAGTTACTCCCCCACAGTGAACACTGAAGCTTTCTTT.